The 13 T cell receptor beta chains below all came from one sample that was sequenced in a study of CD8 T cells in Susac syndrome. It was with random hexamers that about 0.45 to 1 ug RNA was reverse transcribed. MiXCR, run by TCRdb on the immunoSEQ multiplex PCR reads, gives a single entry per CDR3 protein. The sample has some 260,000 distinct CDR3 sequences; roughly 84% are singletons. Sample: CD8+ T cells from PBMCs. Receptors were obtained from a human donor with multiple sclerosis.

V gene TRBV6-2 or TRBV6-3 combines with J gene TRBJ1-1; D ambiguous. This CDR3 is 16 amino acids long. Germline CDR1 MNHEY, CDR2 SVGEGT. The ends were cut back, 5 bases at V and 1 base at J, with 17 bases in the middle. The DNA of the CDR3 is TGTGCCAGCAGTAGACGCAGGAGGCAGACGAACACTGAAGCTTTCTTT. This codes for CASSRRRRQTNTEAFF.

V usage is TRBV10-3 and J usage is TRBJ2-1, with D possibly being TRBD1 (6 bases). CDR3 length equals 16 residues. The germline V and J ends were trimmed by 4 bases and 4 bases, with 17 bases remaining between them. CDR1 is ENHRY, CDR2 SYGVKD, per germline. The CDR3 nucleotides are TGTGCCATCAGTGGCCCTAGGGGGACATCGTACAATGAGCAGTTCTTC. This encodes CAISGPRGTSYNEQFF.

CDR3: CATRGAEGNTEAFF. CDR3 bases: TGTGCCACTCGGGGGGCGGAAGGGAACACTGAAGCTTTCTTT. V is TRBV10-3 and J is TRBJ1-1, with TRBD1 as a possible D gene (6 bases). The germline CDR1 and CDR2 sequences are ENHRY and SYGVKD. V lost 10 bases and J 1 base, leaving 16 bases between the germline ends. This CDR3 comprises 14 residues.

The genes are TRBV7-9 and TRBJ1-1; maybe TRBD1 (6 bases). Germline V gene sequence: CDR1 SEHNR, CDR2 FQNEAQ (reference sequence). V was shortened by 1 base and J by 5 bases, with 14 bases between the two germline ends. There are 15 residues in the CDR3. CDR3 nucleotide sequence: TGTGCCAGCAGCTTAGAGGAGAGAAGGGGGACTGAAGCTTTCTTT. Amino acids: CASSLEERRGTEAFF.

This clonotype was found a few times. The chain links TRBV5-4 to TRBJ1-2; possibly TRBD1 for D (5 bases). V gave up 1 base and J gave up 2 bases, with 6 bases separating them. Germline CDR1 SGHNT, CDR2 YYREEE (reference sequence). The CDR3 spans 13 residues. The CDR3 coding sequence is TGTGCCAGCAGCTTGTACAGGAACTATGGCTACACCTTC. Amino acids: CASSLYRNYGYTF.

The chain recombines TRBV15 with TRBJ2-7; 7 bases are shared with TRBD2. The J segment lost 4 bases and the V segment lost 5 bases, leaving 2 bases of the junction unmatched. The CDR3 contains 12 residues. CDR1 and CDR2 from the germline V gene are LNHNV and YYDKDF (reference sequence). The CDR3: CATSSGGYEQYF. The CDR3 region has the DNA TGTGCCACCAGCTCCGGGGGGTACGAGCAGTACTTC.

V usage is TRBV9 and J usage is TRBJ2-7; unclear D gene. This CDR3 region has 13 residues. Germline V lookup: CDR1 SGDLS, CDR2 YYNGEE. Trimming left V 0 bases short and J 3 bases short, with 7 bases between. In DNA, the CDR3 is TGTGCCAGCAGCGTAGGTAACAGCTACGAGCAGTACTTC. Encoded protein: CASSVGNSYEQYF. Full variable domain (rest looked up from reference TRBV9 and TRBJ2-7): DSGVTQTPKHLITATGQRVTLRCSPRSGDLSVYWYQQSLDQGLQFLIQYYNGEERAKGNILERFSAQQFPDLHSELNLSSLELGDSALYFCASSVGNSYEQYFGPGTRLTVT.

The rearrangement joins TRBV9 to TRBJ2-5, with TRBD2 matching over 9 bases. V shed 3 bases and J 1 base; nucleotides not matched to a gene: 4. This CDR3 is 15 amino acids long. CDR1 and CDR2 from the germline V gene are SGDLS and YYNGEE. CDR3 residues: CASSEGAGGQETQYF. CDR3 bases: TGTGCCAGCAGCGAGGGAGCGGGAGGCCAAGAGACCCAGTACTTC.

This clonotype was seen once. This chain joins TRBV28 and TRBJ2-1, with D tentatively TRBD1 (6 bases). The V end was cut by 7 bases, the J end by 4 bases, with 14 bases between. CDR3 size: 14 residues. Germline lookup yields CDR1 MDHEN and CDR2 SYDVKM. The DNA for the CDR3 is TGTGCCAGCACCTTGGACAGAGGGTACAATGAGCAGTTCTTC. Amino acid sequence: CASTLDRGYNEQFF.

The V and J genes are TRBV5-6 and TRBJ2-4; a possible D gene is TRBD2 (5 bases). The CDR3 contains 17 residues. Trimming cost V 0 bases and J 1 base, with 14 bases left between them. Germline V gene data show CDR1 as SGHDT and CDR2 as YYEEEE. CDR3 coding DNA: TGTGCCAGCAGCTTGGTCAGCGAGGGTCCTGCCAAAAACATTCAGTACTTC. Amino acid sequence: CASSLVSEGPAKNIQYF.

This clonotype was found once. For the CDR3, the DNA is TGTGCCAGCCTGGGGTTAGCTGTCAATGAGCAGTTCTTC. This codes for CASLGLAVNEQFF. V usage is TRBV7-9 and J usage is TRBJ2-1; D remains unclear. This CDR3 is 13 amino acids long. V was trimmed by 8 bases and J by 6 bases, leaving 14 bases between them. Germline V gives CDR1 SEHNR, CDR2 FQNEAQ (reference sequence).

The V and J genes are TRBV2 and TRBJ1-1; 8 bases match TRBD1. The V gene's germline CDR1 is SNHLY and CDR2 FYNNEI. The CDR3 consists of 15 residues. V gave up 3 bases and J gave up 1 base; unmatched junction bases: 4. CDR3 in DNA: TGTGCCAGCAGTGACCTGACAGGGGAGAACACTGAAGCTTTCTTT. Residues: CASSDLTGENTEAFF.

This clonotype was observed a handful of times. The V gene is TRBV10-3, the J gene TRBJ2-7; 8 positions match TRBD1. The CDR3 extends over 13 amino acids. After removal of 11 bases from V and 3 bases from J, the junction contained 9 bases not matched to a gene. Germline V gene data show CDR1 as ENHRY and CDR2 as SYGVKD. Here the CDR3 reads CASRPGTGYEQYF. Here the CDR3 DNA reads TGTGCCTCTCGTCCCGGGACAGGCTACGAGCAGTACTTC.